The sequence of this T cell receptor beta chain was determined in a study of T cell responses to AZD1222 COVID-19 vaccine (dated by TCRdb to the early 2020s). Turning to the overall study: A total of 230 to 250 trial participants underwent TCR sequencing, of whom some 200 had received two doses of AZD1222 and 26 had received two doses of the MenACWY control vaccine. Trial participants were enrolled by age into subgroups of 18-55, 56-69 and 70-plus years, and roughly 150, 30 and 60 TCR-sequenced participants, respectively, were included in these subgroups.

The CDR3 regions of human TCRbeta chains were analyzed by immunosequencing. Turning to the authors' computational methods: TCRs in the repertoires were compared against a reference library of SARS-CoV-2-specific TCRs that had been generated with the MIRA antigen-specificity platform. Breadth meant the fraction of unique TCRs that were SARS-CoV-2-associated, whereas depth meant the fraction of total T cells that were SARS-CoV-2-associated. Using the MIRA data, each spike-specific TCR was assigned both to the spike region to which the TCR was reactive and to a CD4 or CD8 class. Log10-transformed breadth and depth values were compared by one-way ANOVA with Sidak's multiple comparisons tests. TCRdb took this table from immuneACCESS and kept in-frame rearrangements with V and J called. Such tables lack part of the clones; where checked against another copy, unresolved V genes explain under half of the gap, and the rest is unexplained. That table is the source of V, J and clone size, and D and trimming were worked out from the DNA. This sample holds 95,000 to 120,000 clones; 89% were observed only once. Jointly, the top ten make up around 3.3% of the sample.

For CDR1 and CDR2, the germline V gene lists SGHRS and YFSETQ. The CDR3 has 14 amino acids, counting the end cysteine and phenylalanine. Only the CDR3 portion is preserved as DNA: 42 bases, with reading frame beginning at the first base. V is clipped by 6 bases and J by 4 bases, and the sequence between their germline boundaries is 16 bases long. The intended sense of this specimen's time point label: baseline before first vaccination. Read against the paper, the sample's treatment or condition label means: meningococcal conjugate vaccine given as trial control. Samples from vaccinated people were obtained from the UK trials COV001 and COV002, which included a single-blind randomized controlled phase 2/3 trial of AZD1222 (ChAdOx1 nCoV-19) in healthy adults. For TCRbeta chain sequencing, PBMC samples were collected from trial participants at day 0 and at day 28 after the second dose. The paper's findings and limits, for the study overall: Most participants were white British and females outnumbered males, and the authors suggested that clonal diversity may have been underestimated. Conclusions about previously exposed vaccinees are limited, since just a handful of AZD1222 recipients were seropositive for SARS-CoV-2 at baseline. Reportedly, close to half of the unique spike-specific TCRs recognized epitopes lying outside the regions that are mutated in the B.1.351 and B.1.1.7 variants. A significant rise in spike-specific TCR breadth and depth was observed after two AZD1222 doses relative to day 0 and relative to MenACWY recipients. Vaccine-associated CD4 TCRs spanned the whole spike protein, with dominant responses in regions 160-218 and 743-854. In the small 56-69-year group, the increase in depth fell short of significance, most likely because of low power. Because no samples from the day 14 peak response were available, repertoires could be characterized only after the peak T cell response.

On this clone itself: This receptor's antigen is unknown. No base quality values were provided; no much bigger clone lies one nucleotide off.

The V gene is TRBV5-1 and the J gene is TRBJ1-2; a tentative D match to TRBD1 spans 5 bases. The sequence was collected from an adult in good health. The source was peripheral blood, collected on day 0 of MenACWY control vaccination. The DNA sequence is TGCGCCAGCAACCCGGGGGAGATCGGCTATGGCTACACCTTC. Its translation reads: CASNPGEIGYGYTF. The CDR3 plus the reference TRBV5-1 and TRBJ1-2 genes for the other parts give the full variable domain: KAGVTQTPRYLIKTRGQQVTLSCSPISGHRSVSWYQQTPGQGLQFLFEYFSETQRNKGNFPGRFSGRQFSNSRSEMNVSTLELGDSALYLCASNPGEIGYGYTFGSGTRLTVV.